One and the same sample provided the 5 T cell receptor beta chains below, sequenced in a study of T cell changes during pregnancy in multiple sclerosis. Clones were sequenced by immunoSEQ multiplex PCR, and TCRdb holds only the in-frame ones, with some missing. Of approximately 24,000 clones in the sample, about 92% were seen once. Sequencing was performed on CD8+ T cells from peripheral blood mononuclear cells, taken in the third trimester of pregnancy. All receptors derive from a female donor in good health, enrolled as a control in a pregnancy study.

The chain carries TRBV29-1 and TRBJ1-2; D might be TRBD1 (5 bases). In germline, CDR1 is SQVTM, CDR2 ANQGSEA. V lost 6 bases and J 0 bases, leaving 17 bases between the germline ends. This CDR3 has 15 amino acids. The CDR3 loop is CSVDDSPKANYGYTF. The CDR3 bases are TGCAGCGTCGATGACAGTCCCAAAGCTAACTATGGCTACACCTTC.

The chain carries TRBV7-2 and TRBJ2-1; TRBD2 is a possible D gene (6 bases). The CDR3 is made up of 15 amino acids. Trimming left V 3 bases short and J 4 bases short, with 13 bases between. CDR1 SGHTA and CDR2 FQGNSA come from the germline V gene. The CDR3 DNA follows: TGTGCCAGCAGCTTTCGGGGGAACGCTTACAATGAGCAGTTCTTC. Translated, it gives CASSFRGNAYNEQFF.

V and J are TRBV4-1 and TRBJ1-5; 10 bases fit TRBD1. Germline CDR1 is MGHRA and CDR2 is YSYEKL. The junction had 0 bases not matched to a gene; V was cut back by 5 bases and J by 5 bases. The CDR3 consists of 13 residues. The CDR3 sequence: CASSGQGDQPQHF. In DNA form, the CDR3 reads TGCGCCAGCAGCGGACAGGGGGATCAGCCCCAGCATTTT.

The chain employs TRBV7-9 and TRBJ1-5; no reliable D call. In germline, CDR1 is SEHNR, CDR2 FQNEAQ (reference sequence). Trimming took 1 base from V and 10 from J, leaving 8 bases between them. This CDR3 spans 12 amino acids. The CDR3 DNA reads TGTGCCAGCAGCTTAGGGCCAGGCCCCCAGCATTTT. It is translated as CASSLGPGPQHF.

The chain carries TRBV27 and TRBJ1-5; no clear D gene. CDR1 is MNHEY and CDR2 is SMNVEV in the germline V gene (reference sequence). The CDR3 runs 14 residues. V gave up 6 bases and J gave up 4 bases, with 13 bases separating them. Here the CDR3 DNA reads TGTGCCAGCAGATGGGGAGGGAGAAATCAGCCCCAGCATTTT. Amino acid sequence: CASRWGGRNQPQHF.